This T cell receptor beta chain is from a study of regulatory T cells in long-lasting Graves disease. Investigators prepared the TCR beta libraries by applying iRepertoire HTBI primers and Arm-PCR of CDR3 regions. Methods used by the authors: In the combined samples, some 59 TRBV and 14 TRBJ segments were identified. TCRdb re-derived calls from the multiplex PCR reads in MiXCR, one entry per CDR3 protein. The authors' filters were not applied to this entry. The sample consists of 400,000 or so distinct CDR3 sequences, roughly 20% of them appearing once. Sample time point: persistent/refractory GD, antithyroid drugs over 5 years with positive TRAb. TCR sequences were obtained from RNA taken from PBMCs. Germline lookup yields CDR1 MNHEY and CDR2 SMNVEV (reference sequence). The CDR3 has 17 residues. Trimming removed 5 bases at V and 3 bases at J, with 22 bases between. The table lists this clonotype with many counts.

The rearrangement uses TRBV27 and TRBJ2-5; no definite D call. This receptor was taken from a female donor with Graves disease. Material: peripheral blood mononuclear cells (PBMCs), obtained when the disease was refractory, from a patient treated with antithyroid drugs. The CDR3 here is CASSPRTGPRVEETQYF. In nucleotides, the CDR3 is TGTGCCAGCAGTCCAAGAACCGGGCCCCGAGTGGAAGAGACCCAGTACTTC.